The TCR beta chain described here comes from a study of siplizumab effects on memory and regulatory T cells. Findings and caveats of the study: Memory cells seemed less diverse than naive T cells, which seemed major alloresponse contributors.

Repertoires were generated with immunoSEQ multiplex PCR, while TCRdb's copy carries only in-frame clones and drops some. Of about 63,000 clones in the sample, roughly 85% were seen once. This clone was counted a single time. Its target is unknown. CDR3 length equals 15 residues. This clonotype originated in a human donor in good health. The chain joins TRBV21-1 to TRBJ2-7. TRBV21-1 is labeled a pseudogene. Sequencing was done on a sample of memory CD4+ T cells sorted from blood. The CDR3 is CAQLGTVGVSYEQYF. In DNA, the CDR3 is TGTGCCCAACTCGGGACCGTTGGGGTTTCCTACGAGCAGTACTTC.